This record covers a single T cell receptor (beta chain). What antigen it recognizes has not been identified. The input lacks base qualities; no much larger clone sits a single base away. TCR beta CDR3 regions were sequenced from DNA using the immunoSEQ Assay. The authors' analysis ran thus. T cell density was computed as TCR beta template counts normalized to usable DNA estimated by amplifying housekeeping genes. Richness was estimated using the preseqR package, with extrapolation to 400,000 templates for PBMC samples and to 120,000 templates for tissue samples. Clonality was calculated as one minus Pielou's evenness. Tissue-enriched TCRs were identified by differential abundance testing using productive amino-acid clonotypes, minimum total count 5 and alpha 0.1. The Jaccard Index and the Morisita Overlap Index were used to quantify repertoire overlap between compartments. TCR beta CDR3s were clustered by GLIPH together with public tetramer-defined viral CDR3s, and at least three viral sequences plus V-gene enrichment were required for viral motifs. TCRdb obtained this table from immuneACCESS and retained in-frame rearrangements with V and J assigned. These tables miss some clones; where compared with another copy, unresolved V genes account for less than half of the shortfall, and the remainder is unexplained. The D gene and trimming were derived from the DNA, and the V and J assignments and clone size from that table. Across this sample there are about 26,000 clones, with 91% seen only once. The top ten clones comprise about 4% of the sample.

The sample comes from a study of T cells in localized non-small cell lung cancer (dated by TCRdb to between 2020 and 2021). Broadly, across the study: The study examined T cell repertoires in a few hundred patients with early-stage NSCLC and compared tumors with uninvolved tumor-adjacent lungs. All 250 or so NSCLC patients in the cohort were treatment-naive and had localized lung tumors that were resected. Of the NSCLC patients, approximately 130 were male and approximately 100 were female, and the mean age was roughly 61 years. General findings and caveats noted by the study authors: Because multi-region tumor sequencing was not done, intratumor heterogeneity could not be ruled out. Longer overall survival was associated with higher T cell density in blood, whereas shorter survival was associated with higher clonality in adjacent lung. The highest T cell clonality was observed in uninvolved tumor-adjacent lung, where clonality exceeded that of tumor, suggesting that antigenic responses were more focused in uninvolved tumor-adjacent lung. Since the design was exploratory, TCR variables were selected using unadjusted p-values with no false-discovery rate correction. A median of roughly 50 of the top 100 tumor clones turned up in the paired uninvolved adjacent lung, and 25 to 30 of those clones also ranked among the top 100 of that same adjacent lung.

At diagnosis, tumor, uninvolved tumor-adjacent lung and peripheral blood were collected and then preserved as a mix of FFPE and fresh-frozen material. For TCR repertoire profiling, blood samples were analyzed in the form of peripheral blood mononuclear cells. Including cysteine and phenylalanine, the CDR3 has 15 amino acids. Only the CDR3 DNA stays, 45 bases, in frame from base 1. The germline V gene supplies CDR1 SNHLY and CDR2 FYNNEI. The V end loses 6 bases and the J end loses 0 bases, and a stretch of 15 bases separates them. The receptor's source is a female donor aged 60 or older with stage II squamous cell lung carcinoma. The specimen was peripheral blood, collected before any cancer treatment. This chain joins TRBV2 to TRBJ2-7, with no reliable assignment of the D segment. The base sequence is TGTGCCAGCAGGGTTCGCGACTGGGGCTCCTACGAGCAGTACTTC. Translated, this gives CASRVRDWGSYEQYF. Reference TRBV2 and TRBJ2-7 genes cover what lies past the CDR3, so the full variable domain is EPEVTQTPSHQVTQMGQEVILRCVPISNHLYFYWYRQILGQKVEFLVSFYNNEISEKSEIFDDQFSVERPDGSNFTLKIRSTKLEDSAMYFCASRVRDWGSYEQYFGPGTRLTVT.